This record concerns one TCR beta chain sequence. This clonotype was picked up many times. There is no known antigen for this receptor. No much larger clonotype is one base removed from it; base qualities were not supplied. The record originates from a study of blood T cells in healthy people across ages (dated by TCRdb to 2014 to 2015). General notes on the study: In model experiments, roughly one uniquely barcoded TCR beta cDNA molecule per two T cells was captured by template switching. To track age-related changes in TCR beta repertoire diversity, the study relied on deep sequencing normalized with unique cDNA molecular identifiers. The donors were split into four age groups: young (average around 17 years), middle-aged (over 35), aged (approximately 60) and long-lived (roughly 77). Donors of different ages were randomly distributed across sequencing lanes to avoid experimental bias. For two donors (one aged 18 to 30 and one aged 80 or older), the study analyzed two additional independent replicas of 1 million unique cDNA reads from the same blood draw.

The junction carries 10 bases between V and J, which are trimmed by 0 bases and 6 bases respectively. From cysteine to phenylalanine, the CDR3 is 14 amino acids long. Only the CDR3 portion is preserved as DNA: 42 bases, with reading frame beginning at the first base. The germline V gene provides CDR1 LGHNA and CDR2 YSLEER. Systemically healthy Caucasian individuals from Russia, some 38 in total and aged about 6 to 100 years, were included as donors. Approximately 9.7 milliliters of peripheral blood were drawn from each donor into EDTA-treated Vacutainer tubes. PBMCs were isolated by Ficoll-Paque density-gradient centrifugation, with at least 6 million obtained per sample. Trizol reagent was used to extract total RNA from PBMCs, with at least 5.5 micrograms per sample. For every donor, flow cytometry on a PBMC aliquot measured the percentage of naive CD45RAhigh/CD27high T cells. Results and caveats for the whole study, not just this receptor: There was a strong correlation between observed TCR beta diversity and the percentage of naive T cells measured by flow cytometry. Donor CMV infection status was unknown, potentially confounding age-related changes in expanded clonotypes. Observed TCR beta diversity per million T cells fell roughly linearly with age, and a significant reduction was already apparent by age roughly 40. The long-lived group showed more naive CD4+ T cells, fewer expanded clones and increased TCR diversity than the aged group, suggesting age selection. Estimates of total diversity based on one million sequenced T cells were regarded as lower bounds and as underestimates. Conclusive comparison of naive and antigen-experienced compartments was prevented by the profiling of bulk unsorted PBMCs.

Libraries were constructed by 5' RACE. Sequenced using an Illumina HiSeq 2500. The second PCR ran for roughly 7 to 12 cycles and used a J-beta primer mix along with a sample-barcoded 5' primer. A template-switch 5' adaptor carrying 12 random nucleotides introduced a unique molecular identifier onto each TCR beta cDNA molecule. Each sample yielded at least 3 million CDR3-containing paired-end reads. First-strand cDNA was synthesized from all RNA with the Mint cDNA synthesis kit, primed by a TRBC-specific oligonucleotide. Following uracil-DNA glycosylase treatment, all cDNA underwent a first 18-cycle PCR with the universal primers M1SS and BC2_uni_R. The original methods were these. For normalization, 1 million high-quality reads, each with a distinct molecular identifier, were randomly selected from each sample. Instead of being binned into consensus sequences, reads that shared molecular identifiers were thrown out. MiTCR, run with a Q25 quality threshold and the strictest error-elimination algorithm, handled CDR3 identification, clonotype clustering and error correction. A nonparametric unseen species model with Euler transformation was used to estimate a lower bound on total TCR beta diversity. TCRdb handled the public reads itself, with Q25 trimming in fastp and clone calling in MiXCR, and kept productive beta chains. Each record represents a unique CDR3 protein, reported with the most common genes and DNA among its rows. TCRdb, rather than the study authors, made the V and J calls. This sample comprises approximately 810,000 distinct CDR3 sequences, 25% to 35% of them detected only once. Roughly 17% of the sample belongs to the ten largest clones.

Recombination connected TRBV4-3 to TRBJ2-3, with a tentative D gene TRBD2 over 6 matching bases. The sequence came from a woman aged 80 or over in good health. The specimen was blood. The CDR3 region has the sequence CASSQDWEVDTQYF. At the DNA level, the sequence is TGCGCCAGCAGCCAAGATTGGGAGGTGGATACGCAGTATTTT.